The 12 T cell receptor beta chains presented below share a single source sample, sequenced in a study of T cell responses to AZD1222 COVID-19 vaccine. Produced via immunoSEQ multiplex PCR; TCRdb's table is partial and in-frame only. The table includes about 130,000 clones, 80% to 90% detected once. The material sequenced was peripheral blood, taken on day 0 of AZD1222 vaccination. The receptors were gathered from an adult in good health.

This clone occurred a few times. At one boundary the junction diverges from the germline segment, which might be a read error. The gene calls are TRBV4-1 and TRBJ1-6; TRBD1 matches at 7 bases. This CDR3 is built from 15 residues. Germline V gene data show CDR1 as MGHRA and CDR2 as YSYEKL. Here the CDR3 DNA reads TGCGCCAGCAGCCAAGGAGGGACAGTGGGCTCGCCCCACCACTTT. It specifies CASSQGGTVGSPHHF.

The chain recombines TRBV18 with TRBJ2-1; weak D call: TRBD1 (6 bases). Germline values: CDR1 KGHSH, CDR2 LQKENI. The CDR3 sequence is 15 residues long. With 1 base removed from V and 1 base from J, the gap between germline ends came to 8 bases. CDR3 region: CASSPQDSSYNEQFF. As DNA, the CDR3 is TGTGCCAGCTCACCACAGGACAGTTCCTACAATGAGCAGTTCTTC.

The rearrangement joins TRBV19 to TRBJ2-7; 8 bases are shared with TRBD1. The CDR3 sequence is 15 residues long. Per the germline V gene, CDR1 is LNHDA and CDR2 is SQIVND (reference sequence). The V and J ends lost 6 bases and 2 bases, in that order; junction bases with no gene match: 9. The CDR3 is CASRKDRDGAYEQYF. DNA of the CDR3: TGTGCCAGTAGGAAGGACAGGGACGGGGCCTACGAGCAGTACTTC.

J is TRBJ2-7 and V is TRBV4-2; no reliable D call. V was clipped by 5 bases and J by 2 bases, with 19 bases between them. The V gene's germline CDR1 is LGHNA and CDR2 YNFKEQ. This CDR3 is 16 amino acids long. The CDR3 DNA is TGTGCCAGCAGCTTCAGGTCGGATGAAACCGCCTACGAGCAGTACTTC. It is translated as CASSFRSDETAYEQYF.

The chain combines TRBV28 with TRBJ2-7, with unresolved D. The ends were cut back, 5 bases at V and 5 bases at J, with 16 bases in the middle. Germline CDR1 MDHEN, CDR2 SYDVKM. This CDR3 comprises 14 residues. The CDR3 loop is CASSKPSLTDEQYF. In DNA form, the CDR3 reads TGTGCCAGCAGTAAGCCGAGTTTAACCGACGAGCAGTACTTC. Based on the CDR3 plus reference TRBV28 and TRBJ2-7, the full variable domain is DVKVTQSSRYLVKRTGEKVFLECVQDMDHENMFWYRQDPGLGLRLIYFSYDVKMKEKGDIPEGYSVSREKKERFSLILESASTNQTSMYLCASSKPSLTDEQYFGPGTRLTVT.

J is TRBJ2-1 and V is TRBV6-6, with D tentatively TRBD1 (5 bases). This CDR3 spans 12 amino acids. CDR1 is MNHNY, CDR2 SVGAGI, per germline (reference sequence). Trimming took off 5 bases at V and 7 bases at J, with 9 bases between the two ends. The CDR3 reads CASSAQGNEQFF. Written as DNA, the CDR3 is TGTGCCAGCAGTGCGCAGGGTAATGAGCAGTTCTTC.

The V gene is TRBV5-1, the J gene TRBJ2-7; no definite D call. CDR1 is SGHRS and CDR2 is YFSETQ in the germline V gene. The V end was cut by 2 bases, the J end by 3 bases, with 6 bases between. The CDR3 totals 12 residues. The chain's CDR3 is CASSFTDYEQYF. The CDR3, as DNA: TGCGCCAGCAGCTTTACCGACTACGAGCAGTACTTC.

The rearrangement links TRBV5-1 to TRBJ2-2; 10 bases map to TRBD2. Germline V gene sequence: CDR1 SGHRS, CDR2 YFSETQ. V shed 5 bases, J shed 3 bases, and the junction held 7 bases outside the gene matches. The CDR3 is 16 amino acids. CDR3 sequence (DNA): TGCGCCAGCAGAAGCGGGGGGGCCCCTGACACCGGGGAGCTGTTTTTT. It translates to CASRSGGAPDTGELFF.

V gene TRBV5-4 combines with J gene TRBJ2-7; 7 bases agree with TRBD1. The ends lost 3 bases at V and 5 bases at J; junction bases unmatched: 5. The CDR3 consists of 13 residues. Germline values: CDR1 SGHNT, CDR2 YYREEE (reference sequence). The chain's CDR3 is CASSSTGSNEQYF. The CDR3 DNA reads as TGTGCCAGCAGCTCGACAGGGTCCAACGAGCAGTACTTC.

The gene calls are TRBV2 and TRBJ2-5, with D perhaps matching TRBD1 or TRBD2 (6 bases each). With 8 bases removed from V and 1 base from J, the gap between germline ends came to 11 bases. Germline CDR1 and CDR2: SNHLY and FYNNEI. The CDR3 is made up of 13 amino acids. CDR3: CASLPGAQETQYF. For the CDR3, the DNA is TGTGCCAGCCTTCCGGGGGCCCAAGAGACCCAGTACTTC.

This clone was picked up one time. The chain is built from TRBV25-1 and TRBJ2-7; D gene uncertain. The germline V gene encodes CDR1 MGHDK and CDR2 SYGVNS. Trimming took off 1 base at V and 0 bases at J, with 4 bases between the two ends. The CDR3 contains 13 residues. The CDR3 here is CASSESSSYEQYF. The CDR3 bases are TGTGCCAGCAGTGAATCCTCCTCCTACGAGCAGTACTTC.

The chain combines TRBV10-1 with TRBJ2-1; D remains unclear. Trimming took off 8 bases at V and 5 bases at J, with 22 bases between the two ends. Germline lookup yields CDR1 WNHNN and CDR2 SYGVQD (reference sequence). This CDR3 comprises 16 residues. CDR3 in amino acids: CASLKFGKLLDNEQFF. CDR3 nucleotides: TGCGCCAGCTTAAAGTTTGGGAAACTTTTGGACAATGAGCAGTTCTTC.